This T cell receptor beta chain was retrieved from a study of blood T cell repertoires in COVID-19. The overall study: Nucleic acid was either cDNA or gDNA, and it came from T cells, B-cell-depleted T cells, or PBMCs.

Clones were sequenced by immunoSEQ multiplex PCR, and TCRdb holds only the in-frame ones, with some missing. This repertoire shows 150,000 to 200,000 clones, approximately 83% found once; its top ten account for around 7%. This CDR3 is built from 14 residues. V lost 0 bases and J lost 2, with 7 bases in between. Germline CDR1 LGHDT, CDR2 YNNKEL (reference sequence). Sequenced: PBMCs or T cells enriched from blood (not recorded which). The chain links TRBV3-1 (or the pseudogene TRBV3-2) to TRBJ1-1, with D tentatively TRBD1 (6 bases). This receptor was taken from a man aged 35-49 years who had recovered from COVID-19. The DNA for the CDR3 is TGTGCCAGCAGCCAAGAGACAGGTAACACTGAAGCTTTCTTT. Its translation: CASSQETGNTEAFF.